This T cell receptor beta chain was retrieved from a study of blood T cells in healthy people across ages (dated by TCRdb to between 2014 and 2016). As for the study more broadly: Template switching captured roughly one uniquely barcoded TCR beta cDNA molecule per two T cells in model experiments. Age-related changes in TCR beta repertoire diversity were measured in the study by deep sequencing normalized with unique cDNA molecular identifiers. Donors were grouped into four age groups: young (average approximately 16 years), middle-aged (39), aged (around 60) and long-lived (about 90). To avoid experimental bias, donors of different ages were distributed randomly across sequencing lanes. Using the same blood draw, the study looked at two additional independent replicas of 1 million unique cDNA reads for two donors, one aged 18 to 30 and the other aged 80 or older. Broad study findings and their caveats: There was a strong correlation between observed TCR beta diversity and the percentage of naive T cells measured by flow cytometry. Compared with the aged group, the long-lived group had more naive CD4+ T cells, fewer expanded clones and increased TCR diversity, suggesting age selection. Because the CMV infection status of the donors was unknown, age-related changes in expanded clonotypes may potentially have been confounded. Total diversity estimates from one million sequenced T cells were considered lower bounds and underestimates. As age increased, observed TCR beta diversity per million T cells dropped in a roughly linear way, and a significant reduction was already evident by age 40. Conclusive comparison of naive and antigen-experienced compartments was prevented by the profiling of bulk unsorted PBMCs.

Comment on this clonotype: The antigen it binds to is not known. Base qualities were left out, and no much larger clone turns up one base away.

Library prep was done by 5' RACE. The listed sequencing device is Illumina HiSeq 2500. A second PCR of about 7 to 12 cycles was run with a J-beta primer mix and a sample-barcoded 5' primer. Each TCR beta cDNA molecule received a unique molecular identifier from a template-switch 5' adaptor carrying 12 random nucleotides. Each sample yielded at least 2.5 million CDR3-containing paired-end reads. All of the RNA was converted into first-strand cDNA using the Mint cDNA synthesis kit, with a TRBC-specific oligonucleotide serving as the primer. Following uracil-DNA glycosylase treatment, a first 18-cycle PCR with universal primers M1SS and BC2_uni_R was performed on all cDNA. The paper's processing steps were these. Normalization of each sample was performed by random selection of 1 million high-quality reads, each carrying a distinct molecular identifier. Instead of being binned into consensus sequences, reads that shared molecular identifiers were thrown out. MiTCR, set to a Q25 quality threshold and the strictest error-elimination algorithm, was used for CDR3 identification, clonotype clustering and error correction. Lower-bound total TCR beta diversity was estimated with a nonparametric unseen species model using Euler transformation. TCRdb itself trimmed the public reads at Q25 with fastp, ran MiXCR and retained productive beta chains. A single entry per CDR3 protein holds the most common genes and DNA from its merged rows. The authors' filters were not applied to this entry. This sample comprises roughly 2 million distinct CDR3 sequences, 40% to 55% of them detected only once. Together, the top ten hold approximately 2.1% of the sample.

Donors were a few dozen systemically healthy Caucasian individuals from Russia aged 6 to 90 years. Each donor gave approximately 9.3 milliliters of peripheral blood, collected into EDTA-treated Vacutainer tubes. Ficoll-Paque density-gradient centrifugation was used to isolate PBMCs, with at least 7 million obtained per sample. Trizol reagent was used to extract total RNA from the PBMCs, yielding at least 5.5 micrograms per sample. For every donor, an aliquot of PBMCs went through flow cytometry to measure the percentages of naive CD45RAhigh/CD27high T cells. The CDR3 spans 18 residues, from the cysteine through the phenylalanine. Here the CDR3 DNA is all that survives: 54 bases in frame from base 1. CDR1 and CDR2, per the germline V gene (reference sequence), are DFQATT and SNEGSKA. V lost 1 base and J lost 2 bases; the stretch between them is 20 bases long.

This TCR was sampled from a woman between 35 and 50 years old in good health. The source material was blood. The chain links TRBV20-1 with TRBJ2-2; the D gene may be TRBD1 or TRBD2, since each aligns over 5 bases. The CDR3 is CSARGPLGQGVNTGELFF. The base sequence is TGCAGTGCTAGAGGGCCCCTTGGGCAGGGAGTAAACACCGGGGAGCTGTTTTTT.